This T cell receptor (beta chain) was documented in a study of blood T cell repertoires in COVID-19. Germline CDR1 is SGHKS and CDR2 is YYEKEE (reference sequence). The CDR3 is made up of 15 amino acids. The V end was cut by 1 base, the J end by 2 bases, with 13 bases between. Produced via immunoSEQ multiplex PCR; TCRdb's table is partial and in-frame only. The sample has about 87,000 clones; about 79% are singletons. The source is a woman in her forties or fifties with acute or convalescent COVID-19. This chain links TRBV5-5 with TRBJ2-7; D remains ambiguous. The sequencing sample was made of peripheral blood. The CDR3 bases are TGTGCCAGCAGCTTGTCTGGAAGTCGGGCCTACGAGCAGTACTTC. As protein: CASSLSGSRAYEQYF.